A single count supports the clone carrying this T cell receptor beta chain. These data belong to a study of cytomegalovirus exposure and HLA in healthy donors. The V gene's germline CDR1 is MNHEY and CDR2 SVGAGI. The CDR3 length is 15 residues. V trimming: 6 bases; J trimming: 6 bases; junction bases outside the gene matches: 7. PCR employed 60 Vbeta and 13 Jbeta primers. Using immunoSEQ multiplex PCR, the repertoire was profiled, and TCRdb retains in-frame clones only, with some absent. The sample consists of around 150,000 clones, over 80% of them appearing once. This clonotype was obtained from a middle-aged man in good health and CMV-seronegative. The source material was PBMCs. V gene TRBV6-5 combines with J gene TRBJ2-2; TRBD1 matches 10 bases. The CDR3 DNA sequence: TGTGCCAGCAGCTTTGACAGGGGGCGCGCCGGGGAGCTGTTTTTT. This encodes CASSFDRGRAGELFF.